This T cell receptor (beta chain) emerged from a study of radiotherapy plus CTLA-4 blockade in lung cancer. Regarding the study as a whole: An expansion of tumor-derived TCR clones occurred in blood after radiotherapy plus ipilimumab. Among reported predictors of response, early blood T cell clone dynamics with interferon-beta performed best.

Method: immunoSEQ multiplex PCR; TCRdb's copy keeps in-frame clones and lacks some. The sample includes tens of thousands of clones, around 87% seen only once; the top ten take roughly 17%. Comments on this clone: Its antigen remains unknown.

Germline loops: CDR1 SGDLS, CDR2 YYNGEE. The CDR3 length is 15 residues. V was shortened by 4 bases and J by 0 bases, with 11 bases between the two germline ends. The V gene is TRBV9, the J gene TRBJ1-3; D not resolved. Source: peripheral blood, taken from a patient treated with radiotherapy plus ipilimumab. This TCR was recovered from a human donor with non-small cell lung cancer that progressed on radiotherapy plus ipilimumab. The CDR3 loop reads CASSLDAYSGNTIYF. In nucleotides, the CDR3 is TGTGCCAGCAGCCTCGACGCATACTCTGGAAACACCATATATTTT. The complete variable domain, with remaining parts taken from reference TRBV9 and TRBJ1-3, reads DSGVTQTPKHLITATGQRVTLRCSPRSGDLSVYWYQQSLDQGLQFLIQYYNGEERAKGNILERFSAQQFPDLHSELNLSSLELGDSALYFCASSLDAYSGNTIYFGEGSWLTVV.